The 12 T cell receptor beta chains listed next were all sequenced from one sample in a study of blood T cells in healthy people across ages. Combining a sample-barcoded 5' primer with a J-beta primer mix, a second PCR ran for roughly 7 to 12 cycles. TCRdb called the 5' RACE reads again in MiXCR, with one record for every CDR3 protein. This table holds roughly 730,000 distinct CDR3 sequences, about 56% found once. The sequenced material came from blood. The receptors originated from a middle-aged man in good health.

V usage is TRBV12-3 or TRBV12-4 and J usage is TRBJ1-1; D may be TRBD1 (5 bases). Deletions cut 3 bases from V and 3 bases from J, with 23 bases between. The CDR3 totals 18 residues. The CDR3 here is CASSFGVGVGPADTEAFF. As DNA, the CDR3 is TGTGCCAGCAGTTTTGGTGTGGGGGTGGGGCCTGCGGACACTGAAGCTTTCTTT.

This clonotype was counted a few times. The chain has TRBV12-3 or TRBV12-4 and TRBJ2-3; D might be TRBD1 or TRBD2, each matching 5 bases. Trimming removed 4 bases from V and 10 bases from J, with 21 bases in between. This CDR3 has 15 amino acids. CDR3 DNA: TGTGCCAGCAGTTCTCCCGGGACCCCTAACTTTCCGCAGTATTTT. Translation gives CASSSPGTPNFPQYF.

The count of this clonotype is one. The chain recombines TRBV20-1 with TRBJ2-1; D uncertain. There are 12 residues in the CDR3. Trimming shortened V by 5 bases and J by 9 bases, and 14 bases separated the two germline ends. From germline, CDR1 is DFQATT and CDR2 SNEGSKA (reference sequence). The CDR3 region is CSAEPTNGEQFF. CDR3 bases: TGCAGTGCTGAACCCACCAATGGTGAGCAGTTCTTC.

This chain links TRBV20-1 with TRBJ2-3, with 13 bases lining up with TRBD2. The CDR3 has 17 amino acids. Germline CDR1 and CDR2: DFQATT and SNEGSKA (reference sequence). Germline trimming cut 6 bases from V and 4 bases from J; bases unmatched to any gene: 13. The CDR3 DNA follows: TGCAGTGCCCCAGGACTAGCGGGGGTAACGGCCCCAGATACGCAGTATTTT. The encoded protein is CSAPGLAGVTAPDTQYF.

The rearrangement uses TRBV20-1 and TRBJ2-5; D assignment may be TRBD1 or TRBD2 (5 bases each). CDR1 is DFQATT and CDR2 is SNEGSKA in the germline V gene (reference sequence). The CDR3 runs to 14 residues. Trimming stripped 6 bases from V and 3 bases from J, with 17 bases between. This CDR3 reads CSAYLGTPKETQYF. As DNA, the CDR3 is TGCAGTGCCTACCTAGGGACCCCGAAAGAGACCCAGTACTTC.

The rearrangement uses TRBV18 and TRBJ1-1; 9 bases map to TRBD1. J lost 11 bases, V lost 6 bases, and 4 bases had no gene match. The CDR3 is made up of 11 amino acids. Germline values: CDR1 KGHSH, CDR2 LQKENI. The chain's CDR3 is CASSTDRGAFF. CDR3 bases: TGTGCCAGCTCCACGGACAGGGGTGCTTTCTTT.

Remarks on this clonotype: A much larger clonotype is one base distant, so this may be a read error. V gene TRBV11-2 combines with J gene TRBJ2-1; tentatively, D is TRBD2 (5 bases). The CDR3 has 15 residues. Germline values: CDR1 SGHAT, CDR2 FQNNGV. The CDR3 protein is CASSLGGMIYNERFF. CDR3 nucleotide sequence: TGTGCCAGCAGCTTAGGAGGGATGATCTACAATGAGCGGTTCTTC. Complete variable domain (other parts from reference TRBV11-2 and TRBJ2-1): EAGVAQSPRYKIIEKRQSVAFWCNPISGHATLYWYQQILGQGPKLLIQFQNNGVVDDSQLPKDRFSAERLKGVDSTLKIQPAKLEDSAVYLCASSLGGMIYNERFFGPGTRLTVL.

This sequence joins TRBV3-1 and TRBJ1-1, with D possibly matching TRBD1 (5 bases). CDR1 LGHDT and CDR2 YNNKEL come from the germline V gene (reference sequence). V lost 3 bases and J 4 bases, leaving 18 bases between the germline ends. This CDR3 spans 16 amino acids. The CDR3 DNA reads as TGTGCCAGCAGCCAGGGCGTCGGGACCCCCACCACTGAAGCTTTCTTT. This gives the protein CASSQGVGTPTTEAFF.

V is TRBV7-2 and J is TRBJ1-1, with TRBD1 matching over 10 bases. The V gene end was trimmed by 6 bases and the J gene end by 7 bases; junction bases not matched to a gene: 5. The CDR3 has 13 amino acids. The V gene's germline CDR1 is SGHTA and CDR2 FQGNSA. CDR3 residues: CASSRDRGFEAFF. The CDR3 DNA reads TGTGCCAGCAGTCGGGACAGGGGCTTTGAAGCTTTCTTT.

The chain couples TRBV6-6 to TRBJ2-1, with 8 bases matching TRBD2. With 6 bases clipped from V and 4 bases from J, the junction kept 14 bases outside the gene matches. Germline CDR1 MNHNY, CDR2 SVGAGI (reference sequence). This CDR3 has 17 amino acids. CDR3 protein: CASRDKPIGGGYNEQFF. For the CDR3, the DNA is TGTGCCAGCAGGGATAAGCCCATCGGGGGGGGATACAATGAGCAGTTCTTC.

A single count supports this clonotype. The J gene is TRBJ1-1, the V gene TRBV10-2, with no clear D. The CDR3 has 11 residues. Trimming took off 10 bases at V and 3 bases at J, with 9 bases between the two ends. The germline V gene has CDR1 WSHSY and CDR2 SAAADI. The CDR3 here is CATFGDTEAFF. The CDR3 region has the DNA TGCGCCACCTTCGGGGACACTGAAGCTTTCTTT.

This sequence joins TRBV7-2 and TRBJ2-7; 7 bases match TRBD1. This CDR3 is 14 amino acids long. After removal of 0 bases from V and 5 bases from J, the junction contained 4 bases not matched to a gene. Germline-derived CDR1 and CDR2 are SGHTA and FQGNSA. The CDR3: CASSLARGFNEQYF. Here the CDR3 DNA reads TGTGCCAGCAGCTTAGCCAGGGGGTTCAACGAGCAGTACTTC. The whole variable domain, remainder taken from reference TRBV7-2 and TRBJ2-7, is GAGVSQSPSNKVTEKGKDVELRCDPISGHTALYWYRQSLGQGLEFLIYFQGNSAPDKSGLPSDRFSAERTGGSVSTLTIQRTQQEDSAVYLCASSLARGFNEQYFGPGTRLTVT.